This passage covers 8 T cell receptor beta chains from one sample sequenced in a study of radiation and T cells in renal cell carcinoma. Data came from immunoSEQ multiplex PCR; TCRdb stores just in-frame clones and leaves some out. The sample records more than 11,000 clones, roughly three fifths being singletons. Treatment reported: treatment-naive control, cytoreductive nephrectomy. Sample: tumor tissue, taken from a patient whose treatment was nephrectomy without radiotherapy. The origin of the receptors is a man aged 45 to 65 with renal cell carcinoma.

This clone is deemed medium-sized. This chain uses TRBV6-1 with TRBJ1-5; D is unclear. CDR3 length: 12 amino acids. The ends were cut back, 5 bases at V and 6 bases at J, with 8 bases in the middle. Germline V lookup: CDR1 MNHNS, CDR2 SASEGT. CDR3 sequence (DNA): TGTGCCAGCAGTACGGTCGGTCAGCCCCAGCATTTT. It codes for CASSTVGQPQHF.

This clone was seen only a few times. The CDR3 is CASSYYSGSGANVLTF. As DNA, the CDR3 is TGTGCCAGCAGTTACTATAGCGGCTCAGGGGCCAACGTCCTGACTTTC. The chain joins TRBV6-5 to TRBJ2-6; D is perhaps TRBD2 (6 bases). The germline V and J ends were trimmed by 1 base and 4 bases, with 11 bases remaining between them. There are 16 residues in the CDR3. CDR1 is MNHEY, CDR2 SVGAGI, per germline.

CDR3 nucleotide sequence: TGTGCCACCCTCAGAGGGAAGGCTAATGAAAAACTGTTTTTT. Translation: CATLRGKANEKLFF. V and J are TRBV6-1 and TRBJ1-4; D ambiguous. This CDR3 has 14 residues. Germline loops: CDR1 MNHNS, CDR2 SASEGT. With 10 bases removed from V and 3 bases from J, the gap between germline ends came to 15 bases.

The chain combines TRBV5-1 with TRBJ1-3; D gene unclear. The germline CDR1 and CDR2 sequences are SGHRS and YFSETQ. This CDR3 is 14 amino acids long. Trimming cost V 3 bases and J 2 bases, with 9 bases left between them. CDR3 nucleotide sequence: TGCGCCAGCAGCTCGCCCGGGGCTGGAAACACCATATATTTT. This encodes CASSSPGAGNTIYF.

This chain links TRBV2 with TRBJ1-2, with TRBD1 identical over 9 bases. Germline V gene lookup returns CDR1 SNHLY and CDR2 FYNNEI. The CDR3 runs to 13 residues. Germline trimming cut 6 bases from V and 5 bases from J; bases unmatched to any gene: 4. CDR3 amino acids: CASRGQGPYGYTF. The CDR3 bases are TGTGCCAGCAGGGGACAGGGCCCGTATGGCTACACCTTC. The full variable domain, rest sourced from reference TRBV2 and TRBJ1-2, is EPEVTQTPSHQVTQMGQEVILRCVPISNHLYFYWYRQILGQKVEFLVSFYNNEISEKSEIFDDQFSVERPDGSNFTLKIRSTKLEDSAMYFCASRGQGPYGYTFGSGTRLTVV.

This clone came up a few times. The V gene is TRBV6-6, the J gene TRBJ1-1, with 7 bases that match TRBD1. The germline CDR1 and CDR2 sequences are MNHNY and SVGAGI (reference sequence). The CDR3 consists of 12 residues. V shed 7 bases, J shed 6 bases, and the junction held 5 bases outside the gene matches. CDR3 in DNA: TGTGCCAGCAACCGGGACAGTCCTGAAGCTTTCTTT. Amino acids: CASNRDSPEAFF.

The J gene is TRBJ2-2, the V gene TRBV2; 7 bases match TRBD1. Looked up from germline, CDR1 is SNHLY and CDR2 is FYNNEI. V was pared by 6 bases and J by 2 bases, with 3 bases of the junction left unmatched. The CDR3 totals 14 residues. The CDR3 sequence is CASRRDSNTGELFF. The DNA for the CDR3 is TGTGCCAGCAGAAGGGACAGTAACACCGGGGAGCTGTTTTTT.

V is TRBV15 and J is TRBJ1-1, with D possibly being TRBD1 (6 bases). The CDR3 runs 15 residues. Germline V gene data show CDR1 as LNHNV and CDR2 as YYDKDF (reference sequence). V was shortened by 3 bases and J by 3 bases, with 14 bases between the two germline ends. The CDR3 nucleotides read TGTGCCACCAGCAGTTGGGGGGCGCGGGACACTGAAGCTTTCTTT. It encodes CATSSWGARDTEAFF.